Following are 19 T cell receptor beta chains from one sample sequenced in a study of PD-1 blockade in classical Hodgkin lymphoma. Each of the patients experienced relapse following autologous stem cell transplantation, and their brentuximab vedotin exposure differed. The authors purified CD4+ T cells from thawed PBMCs by magnetic negative selection. Assay used: immunoSEQ multiplex PCR; TCRdb lists only in-frame clones, some missing. The sample includes about 16,000 clones, around four fifths of them seen just once. This sample comprised CD4+ T cells from blood, obtained at baseline. Every receptor here comes from a human donor with classical Hodgkin lymphoma.

The CDR3 nucleotides read TGTGCCAGCAGTGAACAGGGGACCTATGGCTACACCTTC. Protein product: CASSEQGTYGYTF. The gene calls are TRBV6-4 and TRBJ1-2; 7 nucleotides line up with TRBD1. CDR3 length equals 13 residues. V shed 3 bases and J 4 bases; nucleotides not matched to a gene: 2. In germline, CDR1 is MRHNA, CDR2 SNTAGT.

The chain is built from TRBV5-1 and TRBJ2-5; no firm D call. V lost 3 bases to trimming and J lost 5 bases, with 5 bases between them. There are 11 residues in the CDR3. Germline CDR1 SGHRS, CDR2 YFSETQ. CDR3 sequence: CASSSAETQYF. The CDR3 bases are TGCGCCAGCAGCTCGGCCGAGACCCAGTACTTC.

This chain joins TRBV7-2 and TRBJ1-6, with TRBD1 as a possible D gene (5 bases). In germline, CDR1 is SGHTA, CDR2 FQGNSA. The CDR3 is made up of 15 amino acids. The V end was cut by 1 base, the J end by 5 bases, with 9 bases between. The CDR3 DNA sequence: TGTGCCAGCAGCTTAGTTGGCAGGGATAATTCACCCCTCCACTTT. Protein: CASSLVGRDNSPLHF.

The chain combines TRBV5-1 with TRBJ2-1; TRBD2 agrees at 10 bases. The germline CDR1 and CDR2 sequences are SGHRS and YFSETQ. The CDR3 has 12 amino acids. V lost 5 bases, J lost 9 bases, and 2 bases stayed unmatched. The DNA for the CDR3 is TGCGCCAGCAGACTAGCGGGGTCTGAGCAGTTCTTC. Its translation: CASRLAGSEQFF.

This rearrangement joins TRBV13 to TRBJ2-7, with TRBD2 matching over 12 bases. The trim removed 5 bases at V and 5 bases at J, leaving 7 bases unmatched. The V gene's germline CDR1 is PRHDT and CDR2 FYEKMQ (reference sequence). The CDR3 runs 15 residues. CDR3 protein: CASSLAGGPVDEQYF. The CDR3 DNA is TGTGCCAGCAGCCTAGCGGGAGGGCCCGTCGACGAGCAGTACTTC.

CDR3 bases: TGTGCCAGTAGTATGATGGGCGGGAGTCTCGCCTACGAGCAGTACTTC. It translates to CASSMMGGSLAYEQYF. This chain joins TRBV19 and TRBJ2-7, with TRBD2 matching over 7 bases. The V gene end was trimmed by 3 bases and the J gene end by 2 bases; junction bases not matched to a gene: 10. The CDR3 runs to 16 residues. Germline CDR1 reads LNHDA; CDR2 reads SQIVND (reference sequence). The full variable domain, with the rest looked up from reference TRBV19 and TRBJ2-7, is DGGITQSPKYLFRKEGQNVTLSCEQNLNHDAMYWYRQDPGQGLRLIYYSQIVNDFQKGDIAEGYSVSREKKESFPLTVTSAQKNPTAFYLCASSMMGGSLAYEQYFGPGTRLTVT.

The V and J genes are TRBV10-3 and TRBJ1-5; TRBD1 might be the D (5 bases). The germline CDR1 and CDR2 sequences are ENHRY and SYGVKD. V lost 5 bases to trimming and J lost 1 base, with 24 bases between them. The CDR3 is 19 residues long. For the CDR3, the DNA is TGTGCCATCAGTCCGGCGACCGGGACCACGAGGGGAAGCAATCAGCCCCAGCATTTT. Protein product: CAISPATGTTRGSNQPQHF.

The sample holds one count of this clone. The chain has TRBV29-1 and TRBJ2-7; 7 bases line up with TRBD2. The CDR3 has 15 residues. V dropped 0 bases and J dropped 2; count of bases not matched to a gene: 7. CDR1 SQVTM and CDR2 ANQGSEA come from the germline V gene. Written as DNA, the CDR3 is TGCAGCGTTGAAGACTTACGGGGAGGGACCTACGAGCAGTACTTC. Amino acids: CSVEDLRGGTYEQYF.

This chain joins TRBV27 and TRBJ1-2, with unresolved D. V lost 4 bases and J 3 bases, leaving 9 bases between the germline ends. The CDR3 has 13 amino acids. Germline assignment: CDR1 MNHEY and CDR2 SMNVEV (reference sequence). CDR3 nucleotides: TGTGCCAGCAGTTGGACCGGGGACTATGGCTACACCTTC. As protein: CASSWTGDYGYTF.

The V call is TRBV10-1, the J call TRBJ1-2; 10 nucleotides line up with TRBD1. CDR1 and CDR2 (germline): WNHNN, SYGVQD (reference sequence). The CDR3 totals 18 residues. The junction had 11 bases not matched to a gene; V was cut back by 4 bases and J by 0 bases. CDR3 sequence (DNA): TGCGCCAGCAGTGGCGCCCTGGACAGGGGGGTAACTAACTATGGCTACACCTTC. This translates into CASSGALDRGVTNYGYTF.

This chain connects TRBV7-2 to TRBJ2-4; D assignment may be TRBD1 or TRBD2 (6 bases each). V was shortened by 5 bases and J by 0 bases, with 11 bases between the two germline ends. The CDR3 spans 15 residues. Germline values: CDR1 SGHTA, CDR2 FQGNSA. The CDR3 loop is CASSKGGLAKNIQYF. The CDR3, as DNA: TGTGCCAGCAGCAAGGGGGGACTAGCCAAAAACATTCAGTACTTC.

This sequence joins TRBV27 and TRBJ1-1; perhaps TRBD1 as D (6 bases). Germline loops: CDR1 MNHEY, CDR2 SMNVEV (reference sequence). Trimming shortened V by 2 bases and J by 4 bases, and 11 bases separated the two germline ends. The CDR3 spans 14 residues. The CDR3 spells CASSLNRAGTEAFF. CDR3 coding DNA: TGTGCCAGCAGTTTAAACAGGGCCGGCACTGAAGCTTTCTTT.

V gene TRBV4-1 combines with J gene TRBJ2-3, with D perhaps TRBD1 or TRBD2 (5 bases each). Looked up from germline, CDR1 is MGHRA and CDR2 is YSYEKL. Trimming stripped 0 bases from V and 1 base from J, with 20 bases between. The CDR3 consists of 19 residues. Here the CDR3 DNA reads TGCGCCAGCAGCCAAGAGGGCCAAAGTCTCGGGGACCGCACAGATACGCAGTATTTT. It encodes CASSQEGQSLGDRTDTQYF.

This clone came up once. V and J are TRBV5-1 and TRBJ2-3; the match to TRBD1 covers 7 bases. The germline V gene encodes CDR1 SGHRS and CDR2 YFSETQ. This CDR3 has 14 amino acids. J gave up 6 bases and V 4 bases, and 8 bases lay outside the gene matches. This chain's CDR3 is CASSPRDSHDTQYF. The CDR3 nucleotides are TGCGCCAGCAGCCCCCGGGACAGCCATGATACGCAGTATTTT.

J is TRBJ2-1 and V is TRBV4-3; 12 bases are a match to TRBD2. Germline CDR1 is LGHNA and CDR2 is YSLEER. The CDR3 loop spans 19 amino acids. V was clipped by 2 bases and J by 4 bases; unmatched bases: 12. CDR3 amino acids: CASSQPGQSGLAGYNEQFF. In DNA form, the CDR3 reads TGCGCCAGCAGCCAACCGGGACAGTCCGGACTAGCGGGGTACAATGAGCAGTTCTTC.

The chain joins TRBV28 to TRBJ1-2; D is undetermined. Trimming pared 0 bases from V and 8 bases from J, leaving 16 bases between. This CDR3 has 15 residues. Germline V gene data show CDR1 as MDHEN and CDR2 as SYDVKM. CDR3 sequence (DNA): TGTGCCAGCAGTTTATGGTCGTCATCGGGAAAGGGCTACACCTTC. Translating gives CASSLWSSSGKGYTF.

The chain employs TRBV11-3 and TRBJ2-2, with D uncertain. The germline V gene has CDR1 SGHNT and CDR2 YENEEA. V was cut by 5 bases and J by 1 base, with 5 bases left in between. This CDR3 is built from 13 residues. The CDR3 sequence is CASSLQNTGELFF. The CDR3 DNA reads TGTGCCAGCAGCCTTCAGAACACCGGGGAGCTGTTTTTT.

The chain couples TRBV28 to TRBJ2-6; possibly TRBD2 for D (6 bases). The V gene lost 4 bases and the J gene lost 0 bases, with 10 bases spanning the gap. The CDR3 length is 16 residues. Germline lookup yields CDR1 MDHEN and CDR2 SYDVKM. In DNA, the CDR3 is TGTGCCAGCAGTTCGCGGGGTAGCTCTGGGGCCAACGTCCTGACTTTC. This codes for CASSSRGSSGANVLTF.

This rearrangement joins TRBV7-3 to TRBJ1-1, with 7 positions matching TRBD1. The CDR3 covers 14 residues. Trimming at V came to 5 bases and at J to 5 bases, leaving 8 bases not matched to a gene. Per the germline V gene, CDR1 is SGHTA and CDR2 is FQGTGA. The CDR3 sequence: CASSEQGTGTEAFF. CDR3 nucleotide sequence: TGTGCCAGCAGCGAACAGGGGACGGGGACTGAAGCTTTCTTT.